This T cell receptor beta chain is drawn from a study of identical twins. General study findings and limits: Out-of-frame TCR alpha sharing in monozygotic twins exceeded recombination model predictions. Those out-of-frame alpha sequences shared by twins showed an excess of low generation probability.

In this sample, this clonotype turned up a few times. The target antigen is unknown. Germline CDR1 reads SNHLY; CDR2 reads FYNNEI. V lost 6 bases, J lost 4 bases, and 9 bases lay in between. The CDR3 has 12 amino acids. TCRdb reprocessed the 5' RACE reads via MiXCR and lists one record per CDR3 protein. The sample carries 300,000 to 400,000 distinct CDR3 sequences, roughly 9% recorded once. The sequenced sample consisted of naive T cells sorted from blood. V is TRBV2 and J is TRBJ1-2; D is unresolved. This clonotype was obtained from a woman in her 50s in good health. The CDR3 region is CASSLIGYGYTF. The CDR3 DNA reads TGTGCCAGCAGCCTAATCGGCTATGGCTACACCTTC.